Listed here is a single T cell receptor (beta chain). This entry belongs to a study of cytomegalovirus exposure and HLA in healthy donors. The PCR had 60 Vbeta and 13 Jbeta primers. Produced via immunoSEQ multiplex PCR; TCRdb's table is partial and in-frame only. The table lists roughly 200,000 clones, around 80% of them singletons, with about 1.8% in the top ten. This CDR3 spans 17 amino acids. Germline CDR1 is SGDLS and CDR2 is YYNGEE. The V gene end was trimmed by 0 bases and the J gene end by 5 bases; junction bases not matched to a gene: 10. The origin of this receptor is a man aged 50-59 years in good health and CMV-seronegative. The sequencing input was PBMCs. The V gene is TRBV9, the J gene TRBJ2-3; 9 positions agree with TRBD2. DNA of the CDR3: TGTGCCAGCAGCGTAGGGAGGGTAGCGGGAGCGGTAGATACGCAGTATTTT. This encodes CASSVGRVAGAVDTQYF. Drawing the rest from reference TRBV9 and TRBJ2-3, the complete variable domain is DSGVTQTPKHLITATGQRVTLRCSPRSGDLSVYWYQQSLDQGLQFLIQYYNGEERAKGNILERFSAQQFPDLHSELNLSSLELGDSALYFCASSVGRVAGAVDTQYFGPGTRLTVL.